The sequence of this TCR beta chain was determined in a study of blood T cell repertoires in COVID-19. Background on the study: COVID-19 samples collected from the United States, Italy and Spain covered acute and convalescent phases. The analysed material was cDNA or gDNA that came from T cells, B-cell-depleted T cells, or PBMCs.

Profiling relied on immunoSEQ multiplex PCR, and the TCRdb table lists in-frame clones only, not all of them. The data show under 250,000 clones, with 80% to 90% seen just once and over 3% held by the top ten. The study drew participants aged roughly 18 to 95 years from approximately 25 US areas. Cohort placement rested on clinical history that participants reported themselves. V shed 6 bases, J shed 0 bases, and the junction held 5 bases outside the gene matches. CDR1 and CDR2 from the germline V gene are SEHNR and FQNEAQ (reference sequence). The CDR3 length is 16 residues. Material: PBMCs or T cells enriched from blood (not recorded which). V is TRBV7-9 and J is TRBJ2-2; 9 bases agree with TRBD2. The sequence came from a young woman in a cohort exposed to, infected with or recovered from COVID-19 (not recorded which). The CDR3 DNA follows: TGTGCCAGCAGAACGGGACTAGCTGCGAACACCGGGGAGCTGTTTTTT. Its translation is CASRTGLAANTGELFF.